Sequencing of this TCR beta chain was carried out in a study of blood T cell repertoires in COVID-19. Using immunoSEQ multiplex PCR, the repertoire was profiled, and TCRdb retains in-frame clones only, with some absent. The table lists 110,000 to 150,000 clones, more than 70% of them singletons. CDR3 length: 15 amino acids. CDR1 is LNHDA, CDR2 SQIVND, per germline (reference sequence). V shed 5 bases, J shed 7 bases, and the junction held 11 bases outside the gene matches. The chain combines TRBV19 with TRBJ2-7; 10 bases line up with TRBD1. The sequenced sample consisted of peripheral blood. The TCR sequence derives from an older woman with acute or convalescent COVID-19. The CDR3 sequence is CASSLGDRGLGEQYF. Written as DNA, the CDR3 is TGTGCCAGTAGTTTGGGGGACAGGGGATTAGGAGAGCAGTACTTC.